These 24 T cell receptor beta chains originate from one sample sequenced in a study of metastatic and nonmetastatic thyroid tumors. Via MiXCR, TCRdb re-called the PCR reads. Among roughly 57,000 clones listed, approximately 20% were seen once. Nobody among the patients had been given any treatment before thyroid surgery. Sequencing was performed on blood. The receptors stem from a female donor with papillary thyroid cancer or a benign thyroid nodule (not recorded which). Some clones in this sample may be carry-over from other donors' samples.

The J gene is TRBJ1-1, the V gene TRBV5-1; D might be TRBD1 (5 bases). The germline CDR1 and CDR2 sequences are SGHRS and YFSETQ. V was cut by 5 bases and J by 2 bases, with 19 bases left in between. CDR3 length: 16 residues. CDR3 in DNA: TGCGCCAGCAGTCCTAACGCGGTACAGGTTAACACTGAAGCTTTCTTT. This translates into CASSPNAVQVNTEAFF.

This clone was counted many times. The rearrangement joins TRBV20-1 to TRBJ2-7; possible D gene TRBD1, 5 bases. This CDR3 spans 13 amino acids. The V end was cut by 6 bases, the J end by 3 bases, with 15 bases between. CDR1 is DFQATT and CDR2 is SNEGSKA in the germline V gene (reference sequence). CDR3 sequence (DNA): TGCAGTGCCTTTCTGGACACAAACTACGAGCAGTACTTC. This encodes CSAFLDTNYEQYF.

This clone was seen many times. The chain carries TRBV28 and TRBJ2-7, with 7 bases lining up with TRBD2. V dropped 8 bases and J dropped 6; count of bases not matched to a gene: 16. The germline gives CDR1 MDHEN, CDR2 SYDVKM. The CDR3 sequence is 15 residues long. The CDR3 DNA reads TGTGCCAGCGGCACAGCTGGGGGGAGGGCAGCCGAGCAGTACTTC. It specifies CASGTAGGRAAEQYF. The full variable domain, rest sourced from reference TRBV28 and TRBJ2-7, is DVKVTQSSRYLVKRTGEKVFLECVQDMDHENMFWYRQDPGLGLRLIYFSYDVKMKEKGDIPEGYSVSREKKERFSLILESASTNQTSMYLCASGTAGGRAAEQYFGPGTRLTVT.

The sample holds a few counts of this clone. This chain uses TRBV28 with TRBJ2-7; possibly TRBD2 for D (5 bases). Germline values: CDR1 MDHEN, CDR2 SYDVKM. V shed 7 bases and J shed 4 bases, with 20 bases lying between them. The CDR3 spans 15 residues. CDR3 DNA sequence: TGTGCCAGCATCCCCCTCGGGATGTCGGAGTACGAGCAGTACTTC. Protein: CASIPLGMSEYEQYF.

This clone turned up a few times. One end of the junction fails to match germline, which may point to a read error. The rearrangement links TRBV6-2 or TRBV6-3 to TRBJ2-1; D perhaps matches TRBD2 (5 bases). The CDR3 spans 19 residues. Germline V CDR1 and CDR2: MNHEY, SVGEGT. The CDR3, as DNA: TGTGCCATCAGTTACTCGAGGGTGACAACCTTCGTCTCCTACAATGAGCAGTTCTTC. It specifies CAISYSRVTTFVSYNEQFF.

This clone was recorded at least ten times. Other DNA sequences from this sample encode an identical CDR3 as well. The rearrangement links TRBV5-5 to TRBJ2-5; D unclear. The germline gives CDR1 SGHKS, CDR2 YYEKEE (reference sequence). The CDR3 sequence is 14 residues long. With 0 bases removed from V and 3 bases from J, the gap between germline ends came to 9 bases. The CDR3 loop reads CASSLAPTEETQYF. As DNA, the CDR3 is TGTGCCAGCAGCTTGGCGCCGACGGAAGAGACCCAGTACTTC.

This clone appeared many times. This chain links TRBV9 with TRBJ1-2, with TRBD1 as a possible D gene (5 bases). Germline V CDR1 and CDR2: SGDLS, YYNGEE. This CDR3 comprises 13 residues. V was shortened by 4 bases and J by 4 bases, with 11 bases between the two germline ends. The CDR3, as DNA: TGTGCCAGCAGCCCAGGGTCTGGCTATGGCTACACCTTC. It encodes CASSPGSGYGYTF. The full variable domain, rest sourced from reference TRBV9 and TRBJ1-2, is DSGVTQTPKHLITATGQRVTLRCSPRSGDLSVYWYQQSLDQGLQFLIQYYNGEERAKGNILERFSAQQFPDLHSELNLSSLELGDSALYFCASSPGSGYGYTFGSGTRLTVV.

This clone was counted ten times or more. J is TRBJ2-7 and V is TRBV9, with 10 nucleotides matching TRBD2. The CDR3 is 15 residues long. J lost 4 bases, V lost 4 bases, and 8 bases had no gene match. Germline assignment: CDR1 SGDLS and CDR2 YYNGEE. CDR3 bases: TGTGCCAGCAGCCCCCGAGCGGGAGGGCCTTACGAGCAGTACTTC. Translation gives CASSPRAGGPYEQYF.

This clone appeared many times. This chain uses TRBV11-2 with TRBJ2-3; 7 bases map to TRBD2. Germline V lookup: CDR1 SGHAT, CDR2 FQNNGV. This CDR3 region has 15 residues. With 2 bases clipped from V and 0 bases from J, the junction kept 2 bases outside the gene matches. CDR3 in DNA: TGTGCCAGCAGCTTACGGACTAGTAGCACAGATACGCAGTATTTT. The encoded protein is CASSLRTSSTDTQYF.

This clone was detected ten times or more. V is TRBV3-1 and J is TRBJ1-1, with D unclear. The germline CDR1 and CDR2 sequences are LGHDT and YNNKEL (reference sequence). The CDR3 consists of 11 residues. Trimming pared 1 base from V and 8 bases from J, leaving 5 bases between. The CDR3 coding sequence is TGTGCCAGCAGCCAAGTGTCCGAAGCTTTCTTT. Translation: CASSQVSEAFF.

This clone was recorded many times. V is TRBV20-1 and J is TRBJ2-5, with D perhaps matching TRBD2 (6 bases). The V gene's germline CDR1 is DFQATT and CDR2 SNEGSKA (reference sequence). With 0 bases removed from V and 3 bases from J, the gap between germline ends came to 8 bases. The CDR3 covers 13 residues. The CDR3 loop reads CSARDGGEETQYF. The CDR3 region has the DNA TGCAGTGCTAGAGATGGAGGGGAAGAGACCCAGTACTTC.

This clone was seen only a few times. This may arise from a read error, as a much more abundant clone is one base away. This chain's CDR3 is CASIRRGDSYNEQFF. The CDR3 DNA sequence: TGCGCCAGCATCCGCCGGGGGGATTCCTACAATGAGCAGTTCTTC. The chain links TRBV4-1 to TRBJ2-1; 7 positions agree with TRBD2. V shed 7 bases, J shed 1 base, and the junction held 7 bases outside the gene matches. The germline V gene has CDR1 MGHRA and CDR2 YSYEKL. The CDR3 length is 15 residues.

This clone was recorded once. This may come from a read error, since a much larger clone is one base off. The chain employs TRBV5-5 and TRBJ2-1; D remains ambiguous. The CDR3 extends over 14 amino acids. Trimming took 3 bases from V and 2 from J, leaving 9 bases between them. Per germline, CDR1 SGHKS and CDR2 YYEKEE (reference sequence). The CDR3 coding sequence is TGTGCCAGCAGCTCCATAGACCCCTACAATGAGCAGTTCTTC. The encoded protein is CASSSIDPYNEQFF.

This clone has more than one count but fewer than ten. Just one base apart from a much larger clone, this may be a read error. J is TRBJ1-5 and V is TRBV29-1, with 9 positions matching TRBD1. The CDR3 is 13 amino acids. Germline V gene sequence: CDR1 SQVTM, CDR2 ANQGSEA. The junction had 4 bases not matched to a gene; V was cut back by 8 bases and J by 2 bases. CDR3 DNA: TGCAGCTGGGGACAGGGTGGCAATCAGCCCCAGCATTTT. Translation: CSWGQGGNQPQHF.

This clone was seen ten or more times. V and J are TRBV5-1 and TRBJ2-7; 7 nucleotides align to TRBD2. The CDR3 is 13 amino acids. V was clipped by 4 bases and J by 5 bases; unmatched bases: 6. Germline V lookup: CDR1 SGHRS, CDR2 YFSETQ. The CDR3: CASSLQGRDEQYF. The CDR3 DNA reads TGCGCCAGCAGCCTTCAAGGGAGGGACGAGCAGTACTTC.

Points on this clone: One end of the junction does not line up with germline, which may come from a read error. The CDR3 sequence: CAGSQPTARSGYTF. The CDR3 coding sequence is TGTGCCGGCAGCCAACCGACAGCCCGGTCGGGCTACACCTTC. The gene calls are TRBV3-1 and TRBJ1-2; a weak D match, TRBD1 (5 bases). Germline CDR1 is LGHDT and CDR2 is YNNKEL (reference sequence). The CDR3 runs to 14 residues. The variable domain in full, completed from reference TRBV3-1 and TRBJ1-2, reads DTAVSQTPKYLVTQMGNDKSIKCEQNLGHDTMYWYKQDSKKFLKIMFSYNNKELIINETVPNRFSPKSPDKAHLNLHINSLELGDSAVYFCAGSQPTARSGYTFGSGTRLTVV.

This clone has more than one count but fewer than ten. CDR3 DNA sequence: TGTGCCAGCAGTATTGCCGGCACTAGCGCGAGGGGGTCAGATACGCAGTATTTT. The encoded protein is CASSIAGTSARGSDTQYF. This sequence joins TRBV28 and TRBJ2-3; TRBD2 is a possible D gene (7 bases). The CDR3 loop spans 18 amino acids. Germline V gene data show CDR1 as MDHEN and CDR2 as SYDVKM. The V end was cut by 5 bases, the J end by 4 bases, with 25 bases between.

This clone was picked up many times. V usage is TRBV29-1 and J usage is TRBJ2-3; D gene ambiguous. Trimming left V 1 base short and J 5 bases short, with 10 bases between. Per germline, CDR1 SQVTM and CDR2 ANQGSEA. This CDR3 spans 13 amino acids. CDR3 DNA: TGCAGCGTTGAAGGGTCCGAGCGAGATACGCAGTATTTT. Protein sequence: CSVEGSERDTQYF.

This clone was found many times. This chain uses TRBV3-1 with TRBJ2-7; TRBD1 matches at 9 bases. Trimming took 4 bases from V and 3 from J; bases not matched to a gene: 4. The germline CDR1 and CDR2 sequences are LGHDT and YNNKEL (reference sequence). The CDR3 spans 14 residues. CDR3 DNA sequence: TGTGCCAGCAGCCCCCGGACAGGGGTCTACGAGCAGTACTTC. Translating it yields CASSPRTGVYEQYF.

This clone was seen repeatedly, ten times or more. This chain uses TRBV18 with TRBJ2-7; 8 bases align to TRBD1. This CDR3 is built from 13 residues. V shed 6 bases and J 5 bases; nucleotides not matched to a gene: 6. Germline lookup yields CDR1 KGHSH and CDR2 LQKENI. The CDR3 loop is CASSTGVGDEQYF. CDR3 coding DNA: TGTGCCAGCTCGACAGGGGTCGGCGACGAGCAGTACTTC.

V and J are TRBV13 and TRBJ2-7, with D unclear. Germline values: CDR1 PRHDT, CDR2 FYEKMQ (reference sequence). The CDR3 length is 13 residues. V shed 5 bases and J shed 4 bases, with 12 bases lying between them. The CDR3 region is CASSPSERYEQYF. The CDR3 region has the DNA TGTGCCAGCAGCCCTTCTGAGAGGTACGAGCAGTACTTC.

The chain couples TRBV20-1 to TRBJ1-1; TRBD1 is a possible D gene (5 bases). CDR1 and CDR2 from the germline V gene are DFQATT and SNEGSKA (reference sequence). Between the trimmed V and J ends, which lost 0 bases and 5 bases, there was a span of 13 bases. The CDR3 has 14 residues. CDR3 nucleotides: TGCAGTGCTAGAGATCAGGGAAGATGGACTGAAGCTTTCTTT. Protein: CSARDQGRWTEAFF.

About this clone: This may be a read error, as it is one base from a much larger clone. Other DNA variants within this sample encode the same CDR3. V gene TRBV29-1 combines with J gene TRBJ2-7; the D is unclear. The CDR3 has 13 residues. The V end was cut by 6 bases, the J end by 2 bases, with 14 bases between. CDR1 and CDR2 (germline): SQVTM, ANQGSEA. The CDR3 loop is CSVVDWATYEQYF. CDR3 coding DNA: TGCAGCGTCGTCGATTGGGCCACCTACGAGCAGTACTTC.

This chain joins TRBV9 and TRBJ2-1; weak D call: TRBD2 (6 bases). Trimming left V 0 bases short and J 0 bases short, with 7 bases between. The CDR3 has 15 residues. The germline V gene has CDR1 SGDLS and CDR2 YYNGEE. CDR3: CASSVGGDSYNEQFF. In DNA, the CDR3 is TGTGCCAGCAGCGTAGGGGGGGACTCCTACAATGAGCAGTTCTTC.